This T cell receptor beta chain was sequenced in a study of T cells after posttransplantation cyclophosphamide. Findings and limits, study-wide: TRB overlap between skin or GI tissue T cells and blood was limited. TRB clonality was highly associated with recipient CMV seropositivity and reactivation. Later blood repertoires were often dominated by clones from the donor CD8+ memory compartment.

Generated by immunoSEQ multiplex PCR, the TCRdb table keeps only in-frame clones and is missing some. The data contain 30,000 to 45,000 clones, approximately 78% of them singletons. Note on this clone: Antigen: not known.

A marrow graft followed busulfan-fludarabine conditioning, with cyclophosphamide on days +3 and +4. The sample here was CD4+ T cells sorted from blood, taken approximately 2,000 days after a stem cell transplant with posttransplant cyclophosphamide. The sequence came from a female patient in her thirties or forties who received an allogeneic stem cell transplant from a related donor, was CMV-positive, and had no GVHD. Certain T cells may be donor cells from the graft.

CDR3 sequence reads: CASSPGVLAGGAQETQYF. The CDR3 DNA sequence: TGTGCCAGCAGCCCAGGAGTTTTGGCGGGGGGGGCCCAAGAGACCCAGTACTTC. The chain joins TRBV11-3 to TRBJ2-5, with 9 bases that match TRBD2. The CDR3 covers 18 residues. The V and J ends lost 5 bases and 1 base, in that order; junction bases with no gene match: 14. Per germline, CDR1 SGHNT and CDR2 YENEEA. Based on the CDR3 plus reference TRBV11-3 and TRBJ2-5, the full variable domain is EAGVVQSPRYKIIEKKQPVAFWCNPISGHNTLYWYLQNLGQGPELLIRYENEEAVDDSQLPKDRFSAERLKGVDSTLKIQPAELGDSAVYLCASSPGVLAGGAQETQYFGPGTRLLVL.